This TCR beta chain was profiled in a study of beta chain features in type 1 diabetes. Overall study findings and caveats: PCR may have favored shorter templates equally in patients and controls.

Reverse transcribing all isolated RNA meant expressed TCRB transcripts were sequenced. Regulatory, naive and central memory T cell samples averaged approximately 3.8 million reads. The assay was immunoSEQ multiplex PCR, and TCRdb's table has in-frame clones only and misses some. The sample carries 130,000 or so clones, over 8% recorded once. V was pared by 4 bases and J by 8 bases, with 8 bases between. CDR1 and CDR2 (germline): KGHSH, LQKENI. CDR3 length equals 12 residues. A word on this clone: What it binds is unknown.

The sequence was collected from a woman in her thirties or forties in good health. Sequences were obtained from central memory CD4+ T cells from blood. The V gene is TRBV18, the J gene TRBJ1-4; D call uncertain. CDR3 amino acids: CASSLHTEKLFF. CDR3 bases: TGTGCCAGCTCACTACACACAGAAAAACTGTTTTTT.